This T cell receptor beta chain was observed in a study of cytomegalovirus exposure and HLA in healthy donors. On the study more broadly: Unique TCR beta sequences numbering some 120 million came from 150 million to 200 million T cells in an earlier analysis.

The PCR ran on 60 Vbeta and 13 Jbeta primers. Per the study methods: Per a later analysis, the number of unique TCR beta chains was around 80 million, of which 10 million to 11 million were shared. Profiled with immunoSEQ multiplex PCR; TCRdb holds only in-frame clones, not every one. The DNA was the basis for D and trimming; V, J and clone size are from that table. Of hundreds of thousands of clones in the sample, 82% were seen once. General study results and limits: A classifier reportedly called cytomegalovirus status with high sensitivity and specificity. TCR sequences were mostly rare, though some public TCRs occurred in many donors.

This CDR3 spans 20 amino acids. Trimming cost V 1 base and J 2 bases; bases outside gene matches: 16. Germline CDR1 reads SGHVS; CDR2 reads FQNEAQ. Concerning this clone itself: What it recognizes is unknown.

The receptor comes from a man in his forties or fifties in good health and CMV-seropositive. The V gene is TRBV7-8, the J gene TRBJ2-2; the match to TRBD1 covers 7 bases. The sample comprised PBMCs. The CDR3, as DNA: TGTGCCAGCAGCTTAGGAGGTTTAGGCCGGGACAGACTCAACACCGGGGAGCTGTTTTTT. Protein sequence: CASSLGGLGRDRLNTGELFF.